These 28 T cell receptor beta chains came from one sample sequenced in a study of cytomegalovirus exposure and HLA in healthy donors. PCR used 60 Vbeta primers and 13 Jbeta primers. Some clones are missing from TCRdb's copy, which holds only in-frame ones; the method was immunoSEQ multiplex PCR. The sample has hundreds of thousands of clones, over 65% seen once. Sequencing used PBMCs. These receptor sequences come from a man aged 18 to 29 in good health and CMV-seronegative.

The V gene is TRBV11-2, the J gene TRBJ2-1, with a tentative D call TRBD1 (5 bases). The CDR3 is made up of 15 amino acids. Looked up from germline, CDR1 is SGHAT and CDR2 is FQNNGV. V gave up 7 bases and J gave up 0 bases, with 13 bases separating them. CDR3 bases: TGTGCCAGCACCCCCGACAGACCCTCCTACAATGAGCAGTTCTTC. This encodes CASTPDRPSYNEQFF.

V and J are TRBV5-4 and TRBJ1-4; maybe TRBD1 (5 bases). The CDR3 runs 16 residues. Per the germline V gene, CDR1 is SGHNT and CDR2 is YYREEE (reference sequence). The germline V and J ends were trimmed by 2 bases and 7 bases, with 18 bases remaining between them. The CDR3, as DNA: TGTGCCAGCAGCTTCGGGTCTTCTAGGGGCGGTGAAAAACTGTTTTTT. The encoded protein is CASSFGSSRGGEKLFF.

The rearrangement uses TRBV7-3 and TRBJ1-1; no reliable D call. Trimming took 2 bases from V and 4 from J, leaving 8 bases between them. The length of the CDR3 is 13 residues. The germline V gene has CDR1 SGHTA and CDR2 FQGTGA. The CDR3 DNA reads TGTGCCAGCAGCTTATTAACGGGCACTGAAGCTTTCTTT. This sequence encodes CASSLLTGTEAFF.

The chain recombines TRBV27 with TRBJ2-2; D not certain. This CDR3 has 12 residues. Germline loops: CDR1 MNHEY, CDR2 SMNVEV (reference sequence). The V end was cut by 5 bases, the J end by 5 bases, with 6 bases between. The CDR3 protein is CASSLLTGELFF. Here the CDR3 DNA reads TGTGCCAGCAGTCTATTAACCGGGGAGCTGTTTTTT.

The V call is TRBV29-1, the J call TRBJ1-1; D is uncertain. Trimming cost V 4 bases and J 6 bases, with 15 bases left between them. Germline V gene data show CDR1 as SQVTM and CDR2 as ANQGSEA. The CDR3 has 13 amino acids. CDR3 in DNA: TGCAGCGTTGCCGCCCCGGGAAAGGCTGAAGCTTTCTTT. It codes for CSVAAPGKAEAFF.

The chain is built from TRBV5-1 and TRBJ2-7; 8 bases are a match to TRBD2. The J segment lost 4 bases and the V segment lost 0 bases, leaving 12 bases of the junction unmatched. The CDR3 has 17 residues. Germline assignment: CDR1 SGHRS and CDR2 YFSETQ. The chain's CDR3 is CASSLGGWSGGPYEQYF. The CDR3 nucleotides read TGCGCCAGCAGCTTGGGGGGCTGGTCGGGAGGGCCTTACGAGCAGTACTTC.

As regards this clone: Other DNA sequences from this sample encode an identical CDR3 as well. This chain connects TRBV6-4 to TRBJ1-1; TRBD1 matches 9 bases. V lost 6 bases and J lost 4; bases outside the gene matches: 12. The germline gives CDR1 MRHNA, CDR2 SNTAGT. The CDR3 totals 16 residues. The CDR3 sequence: CASSHTPGQGITEAFF. The CDR3 DNA follows: TGTGCCAGCAGCCACACCCCGGGACAGGGAATCACTGAAGCTTTCTTT.

The chain couples TRBV2 to TRBJ1-5, with 9 bases fitting TRBD1. Losses at the gene ends were 8 bases for V and 10 bases for J; bases not matched to a gene: 15. This CDR3 is built from 15 residues. In germline, CDR1 is SNHLY, CDR2 FYNNEI. The CDR3 loop is CASGQGTTSSGPQHF. The CDR3 bases are TGTGCCAGCGGACAGGGGACAACCTCATCTGGCCCCCAGCATTTT.

This CDR3 is CASSLGTGGFGYTF. For the CDR3, the DNA is TGTGCCAGCAGCCTTGGTACAGGGGGTTTTGGCTACACCTTC. V usage is TRBV7-2 and J usage is TRBJ1-2; TRBD1 agrees at 8 bases. V dropped 5 bases and J dropped 7; count of bases not matched to a gene: 9. The CDR3 spans 14 residues. CDR1 and CDR2 (germline): SGHTA, FQGNSA.

The rearrangement uses TRBV2 and TRBJ1-5; 7 bases are shared with TRBD1. Germline V gene data show CDR1 as SNHLY and CDR2 as FYNNEI. The length of the CDR3 is 14 residues. With V trimmed by 4 bases and J by 7 bases, 7 bases remained unmatched. The CDR3 DNA follows: TGTGCCAGCAGTGGGTCAGGGGGAAACCAGCCCCAGCATTTT. This gives the protein CASSGSGGNQPQHF.

The chain employs TRBV7-3 and TRBJ2-1; D unclear. The CDR3 is 15 amino acids. Germline V gives CDR1 SGHTA, CDR2 FQGTGA. Trimming took off 2 bases at V and 0 bases at J, with 8 bases between the two ends. In nucleotides, the CDR3 is TGTGCCAGCAGCTTAGCGGCGAGCTCCTACAATGAGCAGTTCTTC. Residues: CASSLAASSYNEQFF.

Here the CDR3 reads CASRPGQGWETQYF. CDR3 DNA sequence: TGTGCCAGCAGGCCGGGACAGGGATGGGAGACCCAGTACTTC. V usage is TRBV28 and J usage is TRBJ2-5, with 9 nucleotides matching TRBD1. Germline V gene data show CDR1 as MDHEN and CDR2 as SYDVKM. Trimming cost V 6 bases and J 5 bases; bases outside gene matches: 7. This CDR3 is built from 14 residues.

This clone has just a few counts. The chain links TRBV10-3 to TRBJ1-6, with TRBD1 matching 10 bases. There are 15 residues in the CDR3. Germline CDR1 and CDR2: ENHRY and SYGVKD. J gave up 8 bases and V 10 bases, and 11 bases lay outside the gene matches. The CDR3 coding sequence is TGTGCCACCAGAGGACAGGGGGATAGGCATTCACCCCTCCACTTT. The encoded protein is CATRGQGDRHSPLHF.

This chain joins TRBV6-5 and TRBJ1-3, with TRBD1 matching over 7 bases. The germline V gene encodes CDR1 MNHEY and CDR2 SVGAGI. With 6 bases clipped from V and 1 base from J, the junction kept 6 bases outside the gene matches. The CDR3 runs 15 residues. CDR3 sequence: CASSEQGISGNTIYF. The CDR3, as DNA: TGTGCCAGCAGCGAACAGGGGATTTCTGGAAACACCATATATTTT.

This clone came up once. The rearrangement uses TRBV6-1 and TRBJ1-2, with D possibly matching TRBD1 (5 bases). Trimming took off 10 bases at V and 6 bases at J, with 18 bases between the two ends. CDR1 and CDR2 (germline): MNHNS, SASEGT. The CDR3 totals 13 residues. The CDR3: CATTGSPADGYTF. CDR3 DNA: TGTGCCACCACAGGCTCACCAGCTGATGGCTACACCTTC.

The V gene is TRBV4-1, the J gene TRBJ1-4; the D is unclear. The length of the CDR3 is 18 residues. Between the trimmed V and J ends, which lost 4 bases and 5 bases, there was a span of 23 bases. CDR1 MGHRA and CDR2 YSYEKL come from the germline V gene. The CDR3 reads CASSPLASWGWENEKLFF. The CDR3 DNA reads as TGCGCCAGCAGCCCCCTGGCCAGTTGGGGTTGGGAGAATGAAAAACTGTTTTTT.

The J gene is TRBJ1-1, the V gene TRBV28; no clear D. Trimming left V 8 bases short and J 9 bases short, with 13 bases between. This CDR3 has 11 residues. Germline values: CDR1 MDHEN, CDR2 SYDVKM. The CDR3 coding sequence is TGTGCCAGCTTAAAATCTATCCAAGCTTTCTTT. Amino acids: CASLKSIQAFF.

The chain couples TRBV5-1 to TRBJ2-3; D is perhaps TRBD2 (5 bases). The germline CDR1 and CDR2 sequences are SGHRS and YFSETQ. This CDR3 contains 14 residues. V was shortened by 0 bases and J by 3 bases, with 8 bases between the two germline ends. CDR3 loop: CASSLARETDTQYF. In DNA, the CDR3 is TGCGCCAGCAGCTTGGCACGGGAAACAGATACGCAGTATTTT.

The chain combines TRBV30 with TRBJ2-2; no reliable D call. CDR3 length: 13 residues. The ends were cut back, 0 bases at V and 5 bases at J, with 7 bases in the middle. Per the germline V gene, CDR1 is GTSNPN and CDR2 is SVGIG (reference sequence). The CDR3 sequence is CAWSVARTGELFF. The DNA for the CDR3 is TGTGCCTGGAGTGTAGCCCGAACCGGGGAGCTGTTTTTT.

The V call is TRBV18, the J call TRBJ2-5; 9 nucleotides agree with TRBD2. The germline CDR1 and CDR2 sequences are KGHSH and LQKENI. V lost 2 bases and J lost 4; bases outside the gene matches: 11. The CDR3 is 17 residues long. CDR3 in amino acids: CASSPRGIAGDRETQYF. The CDR3, as DNA: TGTGCCAGCTCACCAAGGGGGATAGCGGGAGATCGAGAGACCCAGTACTTC.

The chain carries TRBV30 and TRBJ1-3; D unresolved. V was cut by 4 bases and J by 0 bases, with 19 bases left in between. The germline V gene has CDR1 GTSNPN and CDR2 SVGIG (reference sequence). This CDR3 region has 17 residues. The CDR3 DNA sequence: TGTGCCTGGATCCCAAGTCATACATTGGTCTCTGGAAACACCATATATTTT. It yields the protein CAWIPSHTLVSGNTIYF.

The chain carries TRBV18 and TRBJ2-5, with 9 positions matching TRBD1. The CDR3 covers 13 residues. Germline trimming cut 8 bases from V and 2 bases from J; bases unmatched to any gene: 3. Germline CDR1 is KGHSH and CDR2 is LQKENI. CDR3 loop: CASAGQGQETQYF. As DNA, the CDR3 is TGTGCCAGCGCCGGACAGGGGCAAGAGACCCAGTACTTC.

Regarding this clone: A junction end diverges from the germline sequence, so it may reflect a read error. The chain combines TRBV7-9 with TRBJ2-5; D gene unclear. Germline CDR1 reads SEHNR; CDR2 reads FQNEAQ (reference sequence). The CDR3 is 14 amino acids. The CDR3: CSSSFVGSSETQYF. The CDR3 DNA reads TGTTCCAGCAGCTTTGTGGGTAGCTCGGAGACCCAGTACTTC.

This clone was counted a few times. This chain links TRBV29-1 with TRBJ2-7, with D possibly TRBD2 on 6 matching bases. The CDR3 runs 12 residues. V was clipped by 6 bases and J by 5 bases, with 14 bases between them. From germline, CDR1 is SQVTM and CDR2 ANQGSEA. This chain's CDR3 is CSVGEAHHEQYF. CDR3 DNA: TGCAGCGTGGGGGAGGCGCACCACGAGCAGTACTTC.

The chain links TRBV6-1 to TRBJ1-2, with D possibly TRBD1 on 6 matching bases. In germline, CDR1 is MNHNS, CDR2 SASEGT. V lost 4 bases and J 8 bases, leaving 14 bases between the germline ends. The CDR3 spans 13 residues. The CDR3 region is CASSAGAGLGYTF. The CDR3 DNA follows: TGTGCCAGCAGTGCAGGGGCGGGTTTGGGCTACACCTTC.

The V call is TRBV7-9, the J call TRBJ2-7, with D unresolved. V was cut by 1 base and J by 7 bases, with 8 bases left in between. The germline V gene encodes CDR1 SEHNR and CDR2 FQNEAQ (reference sequence). CDR3 length: 12 amino acids. CDR3 nucleotide sequence: TGTGCCAGCAGCTTAGGGCCTAGAGAGCAGTACTTC. It translates to CASSLGPREQYF.

The V call is TRBV5-1, the J call TRBJ1-4; 7 nucleotides line up with TRBD1. V lost 1 base and J lost 5; bases outside the gene matches: 2. The CDR3 contains 14 residues. The germline V gene encodes CDR1 SGHRS and CDR2 YFSETQ. The CDR3 sequence is CASSLSGGNEKLFF. The DNA of the CDR3 is TGCGCCAGCAGCTTGTCAGGGGGGAATGAAAAACTGTTTTTT.

The J gene is TRBJ2-7, the V gene TRBV7-8; D gene ambiguous. Per germline, CDR1 SGHVS and CDR2 FQNEAQ. This CDR3 region has 12 residues. V was pared by 1 base and J by 6 bases, with 7 bases between. CDR3 region: CASSLVSSEQYF. In DNA, the CDR3 is TGTGCCAGCAGCTTAGTTTCGAGCGAGCAGTACTTC.